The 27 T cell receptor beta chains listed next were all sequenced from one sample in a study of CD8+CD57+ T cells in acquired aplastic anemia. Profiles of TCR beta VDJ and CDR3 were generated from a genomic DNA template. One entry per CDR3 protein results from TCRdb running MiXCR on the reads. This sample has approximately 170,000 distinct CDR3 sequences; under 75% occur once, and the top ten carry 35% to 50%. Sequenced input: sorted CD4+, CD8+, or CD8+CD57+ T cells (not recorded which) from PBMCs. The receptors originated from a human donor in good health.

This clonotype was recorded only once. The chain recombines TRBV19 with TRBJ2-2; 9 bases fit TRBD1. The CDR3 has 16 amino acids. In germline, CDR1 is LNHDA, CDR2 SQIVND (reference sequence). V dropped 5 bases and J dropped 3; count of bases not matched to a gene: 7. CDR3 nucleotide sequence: TGTGCCAGTAGTCCAAACAGGGGGCAAGACACCGGGGAGCTGTTTTTT. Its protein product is CASSPNRGQDTGELFF.

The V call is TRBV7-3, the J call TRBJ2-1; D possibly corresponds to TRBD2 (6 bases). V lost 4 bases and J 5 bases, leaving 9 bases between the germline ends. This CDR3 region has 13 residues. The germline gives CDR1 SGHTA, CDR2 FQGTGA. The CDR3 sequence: CASSSGTHNEQFF. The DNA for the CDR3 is TGTGCCAGCAGCTCCGGGACTCACAATGAGCAGTTCTTC. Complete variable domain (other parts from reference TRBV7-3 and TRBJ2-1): GAGVSQTPSNKVTEKGKYVELRCDPISGHTALYWYRQSLGQGPEFLIYFQGTGAADDSGLPNDRFFAVRPEGSVSTLKIQRTERGDSAVYLCASSSGTHNEQFFGPGTRLTVL.

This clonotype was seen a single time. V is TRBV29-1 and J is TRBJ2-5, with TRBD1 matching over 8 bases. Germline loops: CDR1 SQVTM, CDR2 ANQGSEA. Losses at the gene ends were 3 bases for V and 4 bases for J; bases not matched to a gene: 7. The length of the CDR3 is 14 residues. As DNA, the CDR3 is TGCAGCGTTGACGGACAGGGTTTAGTAGAGACCCAGTACTTC. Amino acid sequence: CSVDGQGLVETQYF. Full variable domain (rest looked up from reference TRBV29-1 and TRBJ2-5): SAVISQKPSRDICQRGTSLTIQCQVDSQVTMMFWYRQQPGQSLTLIATANQGSEATYESGFVIDKFPISRPNLTFSTLTVSNMSPEDSSIYLCSVDGQGLVETQYFGPGTRLLVL.

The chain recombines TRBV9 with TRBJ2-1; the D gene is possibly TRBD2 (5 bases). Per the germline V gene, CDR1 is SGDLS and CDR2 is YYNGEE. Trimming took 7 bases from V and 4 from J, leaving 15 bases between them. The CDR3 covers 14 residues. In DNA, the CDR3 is TGTGCCAGCGGAGGCGTCTCCCGATACAATGAGCAGTTCTTC. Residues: CASGGVSRYNEQFF.

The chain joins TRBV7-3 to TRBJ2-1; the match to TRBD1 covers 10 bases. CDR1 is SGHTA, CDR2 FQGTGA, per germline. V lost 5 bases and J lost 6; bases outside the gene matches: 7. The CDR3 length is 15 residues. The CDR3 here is CASSLRQGAINEQFF. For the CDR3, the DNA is TGTGCCAGCAGCCTTAGACAGGGGGCGATCAATGAGCAGTTCTTC.

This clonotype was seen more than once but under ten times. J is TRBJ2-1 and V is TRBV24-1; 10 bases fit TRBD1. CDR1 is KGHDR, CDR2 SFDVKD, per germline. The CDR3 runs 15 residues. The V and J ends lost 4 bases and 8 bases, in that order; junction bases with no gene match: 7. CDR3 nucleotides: TGTGCCACCAGTGAACCCGGGACAGGGGCATATGAGCAGTTCTTC. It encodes CATSEPGTGAYEQFF.

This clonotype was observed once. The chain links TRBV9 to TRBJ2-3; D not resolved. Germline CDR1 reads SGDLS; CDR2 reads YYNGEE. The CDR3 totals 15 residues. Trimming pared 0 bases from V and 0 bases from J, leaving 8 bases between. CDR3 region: CASSVETISTDTQYF. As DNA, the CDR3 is TGTGCCAGCAGCGTAGAGACCATAAGCACAGATACGCAGTATTTT.

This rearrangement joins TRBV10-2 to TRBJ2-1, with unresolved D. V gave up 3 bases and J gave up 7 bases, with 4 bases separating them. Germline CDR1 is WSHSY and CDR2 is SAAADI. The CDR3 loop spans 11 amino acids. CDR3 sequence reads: CASSDGNEQFF. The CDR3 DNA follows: TGCGCCAGCAGTGATGGGAATGAGCAGTTCTTC.

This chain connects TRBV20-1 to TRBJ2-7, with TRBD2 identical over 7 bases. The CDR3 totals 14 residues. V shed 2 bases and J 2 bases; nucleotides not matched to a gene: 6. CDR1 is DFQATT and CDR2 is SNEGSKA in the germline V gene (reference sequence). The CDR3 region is CSARMPSGPYEQYF. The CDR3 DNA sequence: TGCAGTGCTAGAATGCCTAGCGGACCCTACGAGCAGTACTTC.

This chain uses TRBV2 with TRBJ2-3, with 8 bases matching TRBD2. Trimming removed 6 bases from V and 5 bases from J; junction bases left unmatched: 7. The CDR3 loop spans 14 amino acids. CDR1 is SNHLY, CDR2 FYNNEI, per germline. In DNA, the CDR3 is TGTGCCAGCAGCGGGACTAGTTCAGGAGATACGCAGTATTTT. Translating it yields CASSGTSSGDTQYF.

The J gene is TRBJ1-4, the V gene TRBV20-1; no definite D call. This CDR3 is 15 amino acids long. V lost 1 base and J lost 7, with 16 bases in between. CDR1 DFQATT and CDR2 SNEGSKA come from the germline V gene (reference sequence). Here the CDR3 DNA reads TGCAGTGCTAGAGCCCCCACGCCTGAGGGTGAAAAACTGTTTTTT. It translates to CSARAPTPEGEKLFF.

The CDR3 nucleotides read TGCAGTGCCCGAGAGTCAGCGGGACCCTACGAGCAGTACTTC. Protein sequence: CSARESAGPYEQYF. The chain is built from TRBV20-1 and TRBJ2-7, with 7 bases fitting TRBD2. With 6 bases clipped from V and 2 bases from J, the junction kept 10 bases outside the gene matches. CDR3 length: 14 residues. Germline lookup yields CDR1 DFQATT and CDR2 SNEGSKA (reference sequence).

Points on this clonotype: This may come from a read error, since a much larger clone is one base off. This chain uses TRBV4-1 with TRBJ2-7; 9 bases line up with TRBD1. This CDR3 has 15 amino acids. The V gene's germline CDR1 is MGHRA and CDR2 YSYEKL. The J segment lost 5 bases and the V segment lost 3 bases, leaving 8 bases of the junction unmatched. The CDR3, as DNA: TGCGCCAGCAGCCATTCAGGGGGGACAGGGAACGAGCAGTACTTC. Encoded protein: CASSHSGGTGNEQYF.

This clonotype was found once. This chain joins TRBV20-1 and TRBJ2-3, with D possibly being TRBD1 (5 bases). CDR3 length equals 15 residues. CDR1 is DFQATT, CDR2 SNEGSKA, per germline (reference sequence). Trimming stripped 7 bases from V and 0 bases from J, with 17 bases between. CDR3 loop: CSVQGRAFSTDTQYF. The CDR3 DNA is TGCAGTGTCCAGGGCAGGGCATTTAGCACAGATACGCAGTATTTT.

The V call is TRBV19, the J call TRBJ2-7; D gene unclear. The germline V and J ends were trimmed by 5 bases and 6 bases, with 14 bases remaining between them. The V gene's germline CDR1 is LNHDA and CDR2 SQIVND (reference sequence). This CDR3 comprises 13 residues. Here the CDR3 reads CASSWDPRSEQYF. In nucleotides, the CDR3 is TGTGCCAGTAGTTGGGATCCTCGCAGCGAGCAGTACTTC. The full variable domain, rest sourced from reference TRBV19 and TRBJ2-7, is DGGITQSPKYLFRKEGQNVTLSCEQNLNHDAMYWYRQDPGQGLRLIYYSQIVNDFQKGDIAEGYSVSREKKESFPLTVTSAQKNPTAFYLCASSWDPRSEQYFGPGTRLTVT.

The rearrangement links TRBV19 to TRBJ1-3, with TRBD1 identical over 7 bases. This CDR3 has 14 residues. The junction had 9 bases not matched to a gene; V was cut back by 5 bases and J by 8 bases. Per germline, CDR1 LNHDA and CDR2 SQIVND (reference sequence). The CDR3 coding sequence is TGTGCCAGTAGTGTCGGGACAGTCGCTGACACCATATATTTT. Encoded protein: CASSVGTVADTIYF.

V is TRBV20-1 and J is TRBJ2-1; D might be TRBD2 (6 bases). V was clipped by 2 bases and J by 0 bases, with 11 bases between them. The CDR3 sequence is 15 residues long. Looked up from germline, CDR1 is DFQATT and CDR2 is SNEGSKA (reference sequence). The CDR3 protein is CSARRAGISYNEQFF. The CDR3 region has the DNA TGCAGTGCTAGACGTGCGGGAATCTCCTACAATGAGCAGTTCTTC.

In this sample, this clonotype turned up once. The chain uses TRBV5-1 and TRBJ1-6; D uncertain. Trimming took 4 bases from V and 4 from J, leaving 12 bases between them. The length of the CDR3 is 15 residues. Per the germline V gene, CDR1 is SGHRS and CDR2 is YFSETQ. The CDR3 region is CASSTETSYNSPLHF. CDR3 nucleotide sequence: TGCGCCAGCAGCACGGAGACTAGTTATAATTCACCCCTCCACTTT.

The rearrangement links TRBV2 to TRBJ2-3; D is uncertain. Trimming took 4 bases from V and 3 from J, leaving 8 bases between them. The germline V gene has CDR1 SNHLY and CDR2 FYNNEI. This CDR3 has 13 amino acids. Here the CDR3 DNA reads TGTGCCAGCAGTGTTTGGGGAACAGATACGCAGTATTTT. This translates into CASSVWGTDTQYF. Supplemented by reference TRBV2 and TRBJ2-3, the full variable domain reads EPEVTQTPSHQVTQMGQEVILRCVPISNHLYFYWYRQILGQKVEFLVSFYNNEISEKSEIFDDQFSVERPDGSNFTLKIRSTKLEDSAMYFCASSVWGTDTQYFGPGTRLTVL.

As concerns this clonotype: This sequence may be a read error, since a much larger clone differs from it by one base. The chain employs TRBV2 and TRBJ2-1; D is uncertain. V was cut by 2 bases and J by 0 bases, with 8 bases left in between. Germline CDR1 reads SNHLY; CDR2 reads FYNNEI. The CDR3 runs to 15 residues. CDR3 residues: CASSEQKSSYNEQFF. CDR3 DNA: TGTGCCAGCAGTGAACAGAAGAGCTCCTACAATGAGCAGTTCTTC.

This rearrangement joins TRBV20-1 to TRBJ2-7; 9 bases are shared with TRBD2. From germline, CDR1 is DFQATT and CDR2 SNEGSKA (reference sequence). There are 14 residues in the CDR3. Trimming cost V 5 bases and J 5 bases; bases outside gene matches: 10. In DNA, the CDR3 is TGCAGTGCTCCTTTAGCGGGAGTGGGCCACGAGCAGTACTTC. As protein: CSAPLAGVGHEQYF.

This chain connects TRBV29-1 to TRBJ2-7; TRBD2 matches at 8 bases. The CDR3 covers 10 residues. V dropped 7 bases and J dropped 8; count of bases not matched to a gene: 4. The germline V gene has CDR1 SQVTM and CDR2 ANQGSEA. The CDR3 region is CSGYSGKQYF. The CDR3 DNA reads TGCAGCGGGTATAGCGGGAAGCAGTACTTC.

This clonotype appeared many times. CDR3 nucleotides: TGCGCCAGCAGCCAAGAATGGGACAGCAATCAGCCCCAGCATTTT. Protein sequence: CASSQEWDSNQPQHF. The chain recombines TRBV4-1 with TRBJ1-5, with D perhaps matching TRBD1 (5 bases). CDR1 MGHRA and CDR2 YSYEKL come from the germline V gene. CDR3 length equals 15 residues. The V gene lost 0 bases and the J gene lost 1 base, with 7 bases spanning the gap.

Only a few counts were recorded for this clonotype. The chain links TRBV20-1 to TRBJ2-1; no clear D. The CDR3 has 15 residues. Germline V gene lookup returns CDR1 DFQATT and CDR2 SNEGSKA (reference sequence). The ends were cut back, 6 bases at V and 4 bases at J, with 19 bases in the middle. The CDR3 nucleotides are TGCAGTGCCCCGCCAGCTAGGCGAGTGTACAATGAGCAGTTCTTC. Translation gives CSAPPARRVYNEQFF.

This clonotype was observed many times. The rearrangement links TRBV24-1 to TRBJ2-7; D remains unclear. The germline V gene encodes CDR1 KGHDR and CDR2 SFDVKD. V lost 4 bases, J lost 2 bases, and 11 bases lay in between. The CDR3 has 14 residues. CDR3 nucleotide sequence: TGTGCCACCAGTGACCCTGACCGCCCCTACGAGCAGTACTTC. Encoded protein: CATSDPDRPYEQYF.

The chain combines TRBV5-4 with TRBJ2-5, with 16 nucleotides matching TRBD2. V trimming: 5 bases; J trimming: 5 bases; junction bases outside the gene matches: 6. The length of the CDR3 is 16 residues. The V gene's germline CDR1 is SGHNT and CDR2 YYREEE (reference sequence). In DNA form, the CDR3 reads TGTGCCAGCAGTTCTCCGGGACTAGCGGGGGGGGAGACCCAGTACTTC. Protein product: CASSSPGLAGGETQYF.

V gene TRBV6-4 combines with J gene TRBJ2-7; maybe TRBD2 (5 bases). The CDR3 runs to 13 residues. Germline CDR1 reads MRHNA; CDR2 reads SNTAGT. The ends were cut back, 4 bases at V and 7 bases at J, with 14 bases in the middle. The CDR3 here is CASSVPKVAEQYF. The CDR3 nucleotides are TGTGCCAGCAGTGTTCCTAAGGTAGCGGAGCAGTACTTC.